This TCR beta chain was captured in a study of cytomegalovirus exposure and HLA in healthy donors. Study as a whole: Previous work identified roughly 110 million unique TCR beta sequences from about 179 million T cells.

Notes on the study in general: A few CMV-associated chains proved CMV antigen-specific in vitro. One later analysis reportedly identified an Asian-associated ancestry cluster that showed fewer N-insertions than the roughly 720-donor mean. In an earlier analysis, productive rearrangement rates for most beta V segments clustered near 87% or 30%.

Details on this clone: The antigen remains unidentified.

Deletions cut 5 bases from V and 1 base from J, with 12 bases between. Germline V gene data show CDR1 as MNHEY and CDR2 as SVGAGI. The CDR3 loop spans 15 amino acids. Primers for the PCR totalled 60 Vbeta and 13 Jbeta. The protocol was immunoSEQ multiplex PCR, while the TCRdb copy is restricted to in-frame clones and leaves out a portion. The sample holds about 150,000 clones; nearly 90% are singletons and the top ten take roughly 0.5%. The receptor was isolated from a woman in her thirties or forties in good health and CMV-seronegative. The source material was PBMCs. The rearrangement uses TRBV6-5 and TRBJ2-1; a possible D gene is TRBD1 (5 bases). This chain's CDR3 is CASSPLGPSYNEQFF. The CDR3 DNA is TGTGCCAGCAGTCCCCTGGGGCCGTCCTACAATGAGCAGTTCTTC.